The 21 T cell receptor beta chains below come from one sample, sequenced in a study of blood T cell repertoires in COVID-19. Sequenced by immunoSEQ multiplex PCR; TCRdb stores in-frame clones only, minus some. The table includes 280,000 or so clones, 85% to 90% detected once. Sequencing was carried out using PBMCs or T cells enriched from blood (not recorded which). These receptors were collected from a woman between 45 and 65 years old who had been exposed to COVID-19.

This rearrangement joins TRBV2 to TRBJ1-4; possibly TRBD1 for D (6 bases). Germline CDR1 reads SNHLY; CDR2 reads FYNNEI. V lost 3 bases and J lost 8, with 10 bases in between. The CDR3 is made up of 13 amino acids. CDR3 region: CASSDLGAEKLFF. The CDR3, as DNA: TGTGCCAGCAGTGATCTGGGGGCAGAAAAACTGTTTTTT.

This sequence joins TRBV29-1 and TRBJ2-1; the match to TRBD2 covers 14 bases. CDR1 and CDR2 (germline): SQVTM, ANQGSEA. The CDR3 totals 16 residues. V was clipped by 4 bases and J by 9 bases; unmatched bases: 11. CDR3 nucleotide sequence: TGCAGCGTTGGGGTGACTAGCGGGGGGGCCTCTGGTGAGCAGTTCTTC. It codes for CSVGVTSGGASGEQFF.

CDR3 in DNA: TGTGCCAGCAGCCAAGGACTAGCTCACAATGAGCAGTTCTTC. It encodes CASSQGLAHNEQFF. The V gene is TRBV11-3, the J gene TRBJ2-1; TRBD2 agrees at 8 bases. The CDR3 sequence is 14 residues long. Per germline, CDR1 SGHNT and CDR2 YENEEA. V was clipped by 5 bases and J by 5 bases; unmatched bases: 5.

The gene calls are TRBV6-1 and TRBJ2-1, with D possibly TRBD2 on 6 matching bases. Germline values: CDR1 MNHNS, CDR2 SASEGT. Trimming pared 2 bases from V and 3 bases from J, leaving 11 bases between. The CDR3 is 15 residues long. The CDR3 DNA sequence: TGTGCCAGCAGTGAACGGAGGGTTTACTACAATGAGCAGTTCTTC. Its translation is CASSERRVYYNEQFF.

The CDR3, as DNA: TGTGCCAGCAGTCAAACAGGGGTTTCACCCCTCCACTTT. Encoded protein: CASSQTGVSPLHF. This sequence joins TRBV5-8 and TRBJ1-6, with 7 nucleotides matching TRBD1. Germline V lookup: CDR1 SGHTS, CDR2 YDEGEE. Trimming took 5 bases from V and 9 from J; bases not matched to a gene: 5. This CDR3 comprises 13 residues.

This clone was seen more than once but under ten times. V and J are TRBV5-1 and TRBJ2-1; no clear D gene. The CDR3 spans 13 residues. CDR1 and CDR2 (germline): SGHRS, YFSETQ. V gave up 2 bases and J gave up 3 bases, with 6 bases separating them. The CDR3 spells CASSFADYNEQFF. In DNA form, the CDR3 reads TGCGCCAGCAGCTTTGCGGACTACAATGAGCAGTTCTTC. Based on the CDR3 plus reference TRBV5-1 and TRBJ2-1, the full variable domain is KAGVTQTPRYLIKTRGQQVTLSCSPISGHRSVSWYQQTPGQGLQFLFEYFSETQRNKGNFPGRFSGRQFSNSRSEMNVSTLELGDSALYLCASSFADYNEQFFGPGTRLTVL.

This chain connects TRBV11-1 to TRBJ1-6; 7 positions match TRBD1. The J segment lost 9 bases and the V segment lost 3 bases, leaving 8 bases of the junction unmatched. CDR1 and CDR2 (germline): SGHAT, FQDESV (reference sequence). The CDR3 runs 15 residues. CDR3: CASSFRSSGGSPLHF. The DNA of the CDR3 is TGTGCCAGCAGCTTTCGGTCCTCAGGGGGTTCACCCCTCCACTTT.

This sequence joins TRBV6-1 and TRBJ1-2; D may be TRBD1 (5 bases). V shed 3 bases and J shed 8 bases, with 16 bases lying between them. The CDR3 runs 14 residues. Germline CDR1 MNHNS, CDR2 SASEGT. The CDR3 bases are TGTGCCAGCAGTGAGAATCCAGGGAGGGTGGGCTACACCTTC. It yields the protein CASSENPGRVGYTF.

DNA for the CDR3: TGCAGCGTTGAAAGTGTACAGGGGTCCCACGAGCAGTACTTC. Protein sequence: CSVESVQGSHEQYF. The chain recombines TRBV29-1 with TRBJ2-7; 7 bases are a match to TRBD1. With 2 bases clipped from V and 5 bases from J, the junction kept 9 bases outside the gene matches. The CDR3 has 14 amino acids. The germline V gene has CDR1 SQVTM and CDR2 ANQGSEA.

The V call is TRBV27, the J call TRBJ2-1; D perhaps matches TRBD2 (5 bases). Trimming removed 1 base from V and 9 bases from J, with 13 bases in between. The CDR3 extends over 14 amino acids. The V gene's germline CDR1 is MNHEY and CDR2 SMNVEV (reference sequence). This CDR3 is CASSLLAQAGEQFF. CDR3 sequence (DNA): TGTGCCAGCAGTTTATTGGCCCAGGCGGGTGAGCAGTTCTTC.

The rearrangement links TRBV7-8 to TRBJ2-5; 10 positions agree with TRBD2. The CDR3 spans 15 residues. Germline loops: CDR1 SGHVS, CDR2 FQNEAQ. V shed 1 base, J shed 5 bases, and the junction held 4 bases outside the gene matches. CDR3 loop: CASSLEAGGWETQYF. The CDR3 DNA is TGTGCCAGCAGCTTAGAAGCGGGGGGGTGGGAGACCCAGTACTTC.

This clone was seen only a few times. The rearrangement joins TRBV27 to TRBJ2-7; perhaps TRBD2 as D (5 bases). Deletions cut 4 bases from V and 0 bases from J, with 10 bases between. Germline V gene data show CDR1 as MNHEY and CDR2 as SMNVEV (reference sequence). The CDR3 length is 14 residues. The CDR3 sequence: CASSYEGSSYEQYF. The CDR3 nucleotides are TGTGCCAGCAGTTATGAGGGAAGCTCCTACGAGCAGTACTTC.

The chain uses TRBV28 and TRBJ1-6; D is undetermined. Germline assignment: CDR1 MDHEN and CDR2 SYDVKM. The CDR3 sequence is 16 residues long. V dropped 3 bases and J dropped 6 bases, with 15 bases sitting between them. CDR3 in DNA: TGTGCCAGCAGTTTTGGTTTTAGCGGCCGTAATTCACCCCTCCACTTT. Translated, it gives CASSFGFSGRNSPLHF. The whole variable domain, remainder taken from reference TRBV28 and TRBJ1-6, is DVKVTQSSRYLVKRTGEKVFLECVQDMDHENMFWYRQDPGLGLRLIYFSYDVKMKEKGDIPEGYSVSREKKERFSLILESASTNQTSMYLCASSFGFSGRNSPLHFGNGTRLTVT.

The gene calls are TRBV10-2 and TRBJ2-3; D perhaps matches TRBD2 (6 bases). Germline V gives CDR1 WSHSY, CDR2 SAAADI. The CDR3 has 16 residues. Trimming left V 0 bases short and J 3 bases short, with 13 bases between. The CDR3 DNA sequence: TGCGCCAGCAGTGAGTCTGGGGGGTTCCGGACAGATACGCAGTATTTT. This codes for CASSESGGFRTDTQYF.

This chain joins TRBV30 and TRBJ1-1; 10 nucleotides match TRBD1. CDR3 size: 13 residues. The V gene's germline CDR1 is GTSNPN and CDR2 SVGIG (reference sequence). The V gene end was trimmed by 2 bases and the J gene end by 9 bases; junction bases not matched to a gene: 6. CDR3 in DNA: TGTGCCTGGAGTATAGGACAGGGGGGGAAAGCTTTCTTT. The encoded protein is CAWSIGQGGKAFF.

The V and J genes are TRBV27 and TRBJ2-1; 11 bases are shared with TRBD1. The CDR3 contains 15 residues. Trimming at V came to 5 bases and at J to 7 bases, leaving 7 bases not matched to a gene. Germline assignment: CDR1 MNHEY and CDR2 SMNVEV (reference sequence). Here the CDR3 reads CASSIGQGAGNEQFF. CDR3 bases: TGTGCCAGCAGTATCGGACAGGGGGCTGGAAATGAGCAGTTCTTC.

As to this clone: Other DNA variants within this sample encode the same CDR3. The gene calls are TRBV9 and TRBJ2-5, with 9 nucleotides matching TRBD2. V lost 2 bases, J lost 2 bases, and 4 bases stayed unmatched. Germline lookup yields CDR1 SGDLS and CDR2 YYNGEE. CDR3 size: 15 residues. The CDR3 DNA reads TGTGCCAGCAGCGTTAGCGGGGGAGGGCAAGAGACCCAGTACTTC. Its protein is CASSVSGGGQETQYF.

The rearrangement uses TRBV10-3 and TRBJ1-2, with D perhaps matching TRBD1 (6 bases). The CDR3 consists of 14 residues. Per the germline V gene, CDR1 is ENHRY and CDR2 is SYGVKD. V was trimmed by 0 bases and J by 7 bases, leaving 12 bases between them. CDR3 loop: CAISESGGRFGYTF. In DNA form, the CDR3 reads TGTGCCATCAGTGAGTCCGGGGGGCGGTTTGGCTACACCTTC.

This chain uses TRBV3-1 (or the pseudogene TRBV3-2) with TRBJ2-7; 10 nucleotides line up with TRBD2. Unmatched junction bases numbered 5, after V lost 3 bases and J lost 3 bases. CDR3 length equals 15 residues. The V gene's germline CDR1 is LGHDT and CDR2 YNNKEL (reference sequence). The CDR3 reads CASSQTSGPNYEQYF. In DNA form, the CDR3 reads TGTGCCAGCAGCCAGACTAGCGGGCCAAACTACGAGCAGTACTTC.

The chain links TRBV9 to TRBJ1-6; D not certain. The V and J ends lost 0 bases and 5 bases respectively, with 6 bases between them. Germline V gene sequence: CDR1 SGDLS, CDR2 YYNGEE. The CDR3 has 14 residues. Here the CDR3 DNA reads TGTGCCAGCAGCGTAGTGGGAGATAATTCACCCCTCCACTTT. It codes for CASSVVGDNSPLHF.

The V call is TRBV6-1, the J call TRBJ1-2, with D possibly matching TRBD1 (5 bases). V was shortened by 3 bases and J by 7 bases, with 6 bases between the two germline ends. The CDR3 has 11 amino acids. Germline values: CDR1 MNHNS, CDR2 SASEGT. The DNA of the CDR3 is TGTGCCAGCAGTGAGCAGGGTGGCTACACCTTC. It is translated as CASSEQGGYTF.